The clone carrying this T cell receptor beta chain was seen a few times. Its antigen is unknown. The V segment lost 6 bases and the J segment 5 bases; nucleotides outside the gene matches: 7. The CDR3 consists of 14 residues. CDR1 MNHNS and CDR2 SASEGT come from the germline V gene. This sample was taken from a study of cytomegalovirus exposure and HLA in healthy donors. Whole-study findings and limits: For most TCR sequences rarity was the rule, although some public TCRs occurred in many donors. Analysis was carried out at a later point, and it linked a missense DCLRE1C variant to TCR beta V- and J-gene trimming. Being indistinguishable, some V segments were excluded, TRBV6-2 and TRBV6-3 among them. Specificity for CMV antigens was confirmed in vitro for a few of the CMV-associated chains.

PCR used 60 Vbeta primers and 13 Jbeta primers. This table comes from immunoSEQ multiplex PCR, and its TCRdb copy is limited to in-frame clones, with some not included. The profile shows over 100,000 clones, around 77% of them singletons. This clonotype was obtained from a male donor in good health and CMV-seropositive. The sequenced sample was PBMCs. The chain uses TRBV6-1 and TRBJ2-7; 10 bases are a match to TRBD1. CDR3 in amino acids: CASRDRGSNHEQYF. CDR3 DNA: TGTGCCAGCAGGGACAGGGGGAGTAACCACGAGCAGTACTTC.